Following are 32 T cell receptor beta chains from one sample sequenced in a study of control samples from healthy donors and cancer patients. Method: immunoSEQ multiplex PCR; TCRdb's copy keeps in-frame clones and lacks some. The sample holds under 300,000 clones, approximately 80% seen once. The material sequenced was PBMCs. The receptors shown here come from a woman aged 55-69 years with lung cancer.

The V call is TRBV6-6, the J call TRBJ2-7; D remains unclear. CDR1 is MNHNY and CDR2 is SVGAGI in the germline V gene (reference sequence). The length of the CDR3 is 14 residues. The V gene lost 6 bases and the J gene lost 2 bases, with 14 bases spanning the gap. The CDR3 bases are TGTGCCAGCAGCTCCTCGACCCGCCCCTACGAGCAGTACTTC. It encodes CASSSSTRPYEQYF.

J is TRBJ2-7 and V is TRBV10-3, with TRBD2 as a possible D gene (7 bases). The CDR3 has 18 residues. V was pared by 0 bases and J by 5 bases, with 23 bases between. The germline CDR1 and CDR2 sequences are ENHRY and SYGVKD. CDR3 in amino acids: CAISESTRGGGSGHEQYF. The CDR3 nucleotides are TGTGCCATCAGTGAGTCGACTCGGGGAGGGGGGTCCGGTCACGAGCAGTACTTC.

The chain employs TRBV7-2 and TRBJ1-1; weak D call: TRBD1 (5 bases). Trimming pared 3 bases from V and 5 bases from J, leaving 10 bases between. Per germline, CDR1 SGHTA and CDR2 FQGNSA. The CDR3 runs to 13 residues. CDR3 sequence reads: CASSFPGGTEAFF. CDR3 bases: TGTGCCAGCAGCTTTCCTGGGGGTACTGAAGCTTTCTTT.

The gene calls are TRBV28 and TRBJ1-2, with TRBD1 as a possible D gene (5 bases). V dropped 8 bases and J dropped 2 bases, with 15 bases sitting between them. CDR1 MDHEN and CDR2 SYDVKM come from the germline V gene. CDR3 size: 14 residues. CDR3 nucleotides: TGTGCCAGCTCTATTCTCGGACACAACTATGGCTACACCTTC. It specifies CASSILGHNYGYTF.

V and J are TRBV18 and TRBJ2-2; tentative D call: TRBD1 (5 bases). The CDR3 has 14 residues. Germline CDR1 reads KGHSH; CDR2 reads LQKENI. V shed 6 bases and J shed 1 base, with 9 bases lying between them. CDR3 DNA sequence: TGTGCCAGCTCCGCAGGGCGGAACACCGGGGAGCTGTTTTTT. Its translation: CASSAGRNTGELFF.

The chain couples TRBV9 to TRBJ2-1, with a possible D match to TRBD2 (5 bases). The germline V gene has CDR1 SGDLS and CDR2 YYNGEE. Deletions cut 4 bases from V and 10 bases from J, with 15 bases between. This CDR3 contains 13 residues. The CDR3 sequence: CASSSDSLEEQFF. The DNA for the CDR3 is TGTGCCAGCAGCTCGGACTCTCTAGAGGAGCAGTTCTTC.

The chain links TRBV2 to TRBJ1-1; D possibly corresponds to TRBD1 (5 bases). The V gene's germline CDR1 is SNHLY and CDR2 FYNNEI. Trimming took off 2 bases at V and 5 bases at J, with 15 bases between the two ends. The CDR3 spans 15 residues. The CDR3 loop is CASSEILQGETEAFF. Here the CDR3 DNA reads TGTGCCAGCAGTGAAATACTGCAGGGAGAGACTGAAGCTTTCTTT.

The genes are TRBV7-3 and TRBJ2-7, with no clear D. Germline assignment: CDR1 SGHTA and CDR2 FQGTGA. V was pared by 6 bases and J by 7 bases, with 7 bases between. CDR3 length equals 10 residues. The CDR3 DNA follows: TGTGCCAGCAGACGAGTGGAGCAGTACTTC. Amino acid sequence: CASRRVEQYF.

The CDR3 region is CASSTSYGYTF. The CDR3, as DNA: TGTGCCAGTAGTACCTCATATGGCTACACCTTC. V is TRBV19 and J is TRBJ1-2; D is ambiguous. The CDR3 length is 11 residues. V dropped 4 bases and J dropped 5 bases, with 5 bases sitting between them. Germline CDR1 LNHDA, CDR2 SQIVND (reference sequence).

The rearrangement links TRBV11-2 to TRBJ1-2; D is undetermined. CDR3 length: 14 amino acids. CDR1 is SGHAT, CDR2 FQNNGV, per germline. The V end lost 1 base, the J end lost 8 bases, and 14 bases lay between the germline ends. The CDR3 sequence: CASSLGARERGYTF. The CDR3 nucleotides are TGTGCCAGCAGCTTAGGGGCCCGGGAAAGGGGCTACACCTTC.

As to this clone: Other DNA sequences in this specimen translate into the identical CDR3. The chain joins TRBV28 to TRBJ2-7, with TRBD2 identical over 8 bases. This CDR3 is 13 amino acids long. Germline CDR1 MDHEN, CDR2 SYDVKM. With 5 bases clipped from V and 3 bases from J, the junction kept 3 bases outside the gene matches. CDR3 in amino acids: CASSLGTSYEQYF. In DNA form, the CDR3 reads TGTGCCAGCAGTCTCGGGACTAGCTACGAGCAGTACTTC.

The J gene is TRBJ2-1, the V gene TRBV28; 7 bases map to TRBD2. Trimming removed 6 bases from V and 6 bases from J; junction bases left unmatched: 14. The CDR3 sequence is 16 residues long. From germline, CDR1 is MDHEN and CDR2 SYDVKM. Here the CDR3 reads CASRPFGTKLTNEQFF. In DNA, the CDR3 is TGTGCCAGCAGGCCCTTCGGGACTAAACTTACCAATGAGCAGTTCTTC.

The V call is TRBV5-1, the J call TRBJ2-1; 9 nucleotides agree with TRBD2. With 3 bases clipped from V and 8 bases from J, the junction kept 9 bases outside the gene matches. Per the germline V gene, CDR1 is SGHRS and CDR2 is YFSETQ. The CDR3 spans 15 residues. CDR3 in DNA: TGCGCCAGCAGCTCCAATAGCGGGAGTATCGATGAGCAGTTCTTC. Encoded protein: CASSSNSGSIDEQFF.

The chain's CDR3 is CAWSVGRFLSEAFF. The CDR3 nucleotides read TGTGCCTGGAGTGTTGGACGGTTTCTCTCGGAAGCTTTCTTT. This chain links TRBV30 with TRBJ1-1, with D uncertain. Deletions cut 0 bases from V and 8 bases from J, with 16 bases between. The CDR3 has 14 amino acids. CDR1 is GTSNPN and CDR2 is SVGIG in the germline V gene (reference sequence).

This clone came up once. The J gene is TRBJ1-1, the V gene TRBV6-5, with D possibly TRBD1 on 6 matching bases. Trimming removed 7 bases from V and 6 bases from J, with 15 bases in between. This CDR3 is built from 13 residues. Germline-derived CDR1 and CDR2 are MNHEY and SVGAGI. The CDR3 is CASIGGRVAEAFF. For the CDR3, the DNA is TGTGCCAGCATCGGGGGGCGCGTCGCTGAAGCTTTCTTT.

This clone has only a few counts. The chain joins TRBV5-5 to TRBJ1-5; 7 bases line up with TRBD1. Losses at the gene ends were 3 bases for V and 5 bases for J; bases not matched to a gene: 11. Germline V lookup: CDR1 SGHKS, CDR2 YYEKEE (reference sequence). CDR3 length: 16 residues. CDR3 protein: CASSSTLTGTHQPQHF. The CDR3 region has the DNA TGTGCCAGCAGCTCGACCCTGACAGGGACCCATCAGCCCCAGCATTTT.

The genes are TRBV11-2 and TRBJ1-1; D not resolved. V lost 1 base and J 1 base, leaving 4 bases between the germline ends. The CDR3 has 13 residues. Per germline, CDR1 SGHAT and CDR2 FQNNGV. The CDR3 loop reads CASSLGENTEAFF. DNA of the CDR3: TGTGCCAGCAGCTTAGGAGAGAACACTGAAGCTTTCTTT.

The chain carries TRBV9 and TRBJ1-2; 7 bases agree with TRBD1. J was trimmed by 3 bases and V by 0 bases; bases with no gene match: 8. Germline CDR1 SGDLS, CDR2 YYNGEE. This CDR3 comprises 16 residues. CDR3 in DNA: TGTGCCAGCAGCGTAGGGGGGGACAGCTTTTACTATGGCTACACCTTC. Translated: CASSVGGDSFYYGYTF. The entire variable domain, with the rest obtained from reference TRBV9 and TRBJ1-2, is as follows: DSGVTQTPKHLITATGQRVTLRCSPRSGDLSVYWYQQSLDQGLQFLIQYYNGEERAKGNILERFSAQQFPDLHSELNLSSLELGDSALYFCASSVGGDSFYYGYTFGSGTRLTVV.

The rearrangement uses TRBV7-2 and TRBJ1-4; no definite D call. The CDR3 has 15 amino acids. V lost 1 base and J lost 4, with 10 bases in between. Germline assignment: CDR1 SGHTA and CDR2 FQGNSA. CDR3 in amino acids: CASSLGGGSNEKLFF. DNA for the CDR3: TGTGCCAGCAGCTTAGGAGGAGGGAGTAATGAAAAACTGTTTTTT.

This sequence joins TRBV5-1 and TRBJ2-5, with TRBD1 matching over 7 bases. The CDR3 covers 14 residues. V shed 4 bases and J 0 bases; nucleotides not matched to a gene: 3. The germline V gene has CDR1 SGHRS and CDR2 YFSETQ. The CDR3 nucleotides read TGCGCCAGCAGCGCACAGGGGTACCAAGAGACCCAGTACTTC. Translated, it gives CASSAQGYQETQYF.

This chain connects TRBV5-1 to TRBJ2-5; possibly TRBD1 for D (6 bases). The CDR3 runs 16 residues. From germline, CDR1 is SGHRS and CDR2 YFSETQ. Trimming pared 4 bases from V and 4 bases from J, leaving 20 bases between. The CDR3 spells CASSPGIGQSVETQYF. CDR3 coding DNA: TGCGCCAGCAGCCCCGGGATTGGACAGAGCGTAGAGACCCAGTACTTC.

CDR3 loop: CASSSFLGRQNTEAFF. The CDR3 DNA sequence: TGTGCCAGCAGTTCCTTTCTGGGACGACAGAACACTGAAGCTTTCTTT. The genes are TRBV28 and TRBJ1-1, with D possibly TRBD1 on 5 matching bases. V lost 4 bases and J lost 1, with 16 bases in between. Germline loops: CDR1 MDHEN, CDR2 SYDVKM. The CDR3 runs to 16 residues. Using reference TRBV28 and TRBJ1-1 for the parts outside the CDR3, the full variable domain is DVKVTQSSRYLVKRTGEKVFLECVQDMDHENMFWYRQDPGLGLRLIYFSYDVKMKEKGDIPEGYSVSREKKERFSLILESASTNQTSMYLCASSSFLGRQNTEAFFGQGTRLTVV.

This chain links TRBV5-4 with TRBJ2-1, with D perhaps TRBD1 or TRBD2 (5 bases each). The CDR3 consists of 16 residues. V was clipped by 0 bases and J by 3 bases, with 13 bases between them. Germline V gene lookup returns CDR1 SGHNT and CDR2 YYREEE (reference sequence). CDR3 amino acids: CASSLGGDPRYNEQFF. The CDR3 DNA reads TGTGCCAGCAGCTTGGGAGGGGACCCCCGCTACAATGAGCAGTTCTTC.

The CDR3 region is CATSGEESGGRNNEQFF. CDR3 bases: TGTGCCACCAGTGGCGAAGAAAGCGGGGGCAGGAACAATGAGCAGTTCTTC. The genes are TRBV24-1 and TRBJ2-1; 8 bases align to TRBD2. The germline V gene has CDR1 KGHDR and CDR2 SFDVKD. The CDR3 is made up of 17 amino acids. V trimming: 5 bases; J trimming: 5 bases; junction bases outside the gene matches: 13.

CDR3 bases: TGCGCCAGCAGCCTCACGAGGGCGACCGGGGAGCTGTTTTTT. Its translation is CASSLTRATGELFF. The chain carries TRBV4-1 and TRBJ2-2; D is perhaps TRBD2 (5 bases). From germline, CDR1 is MGHRA and CDR2 YSYEKL. V shed 4 bases and J shed 5 bases, with 11 bases lying between them. This CDR3 spans 14 amino acids.

The CDR3 reads CAISGSTSTDTQYF. For the CDR3, the DNA is TGTGCCATCAGTGGTAGCACTAGCACAGATACGCAGTATTTT. The chain employs TRBV10-3 and TRBJ2-3, with unresolved D. V lost 4 bases to trimming and J lost 0 bases, with 8 bases between them. CDR1 ENHRY and CDR2 SYGVKD come from the germline V gene. CDR3 length: 14 amino acids.

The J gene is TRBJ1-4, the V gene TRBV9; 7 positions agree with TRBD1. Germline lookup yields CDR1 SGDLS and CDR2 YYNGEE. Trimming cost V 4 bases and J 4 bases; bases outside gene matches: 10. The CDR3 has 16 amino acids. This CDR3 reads CASSPRGSGGNEKLFF. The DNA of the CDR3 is TGTGCCAGCAGCCCCCGCGGATCAGGGGGTAATGAAAAACTGTTTTTT.

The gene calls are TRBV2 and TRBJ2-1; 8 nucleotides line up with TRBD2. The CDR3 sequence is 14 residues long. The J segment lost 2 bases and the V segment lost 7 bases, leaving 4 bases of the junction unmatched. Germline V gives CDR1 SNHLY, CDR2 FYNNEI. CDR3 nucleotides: TGTGCCAGCACCGAGCGGGGGACCTACAATGAGCAGTTCTTC. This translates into CASTERGTYNEQFF.

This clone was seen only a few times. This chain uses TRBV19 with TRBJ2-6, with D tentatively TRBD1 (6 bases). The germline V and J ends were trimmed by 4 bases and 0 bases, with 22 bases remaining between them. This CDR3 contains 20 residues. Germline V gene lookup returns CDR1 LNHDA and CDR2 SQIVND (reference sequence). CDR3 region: CASSSPTGRSFASGANVLTF. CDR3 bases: TGTGCCAGTAGTAGTCCGACAGGTCGGAGTTTTGCCTCTGGGGCCAACGTCCTGACTTTC.

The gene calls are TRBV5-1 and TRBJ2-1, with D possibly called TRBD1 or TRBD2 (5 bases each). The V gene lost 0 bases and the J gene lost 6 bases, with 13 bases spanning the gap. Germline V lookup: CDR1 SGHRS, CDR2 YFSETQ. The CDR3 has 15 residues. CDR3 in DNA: TGCGCCAGCAGCTTGGTCGGGGCAGGCCCCAATGAGCAGTTCTTC. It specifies CASSLVGAGPNEQFF.

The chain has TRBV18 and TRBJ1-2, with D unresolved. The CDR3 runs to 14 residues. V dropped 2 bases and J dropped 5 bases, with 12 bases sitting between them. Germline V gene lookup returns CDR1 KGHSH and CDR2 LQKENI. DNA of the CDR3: TGTGCCAGCTCACCAGTTTCGGAGTCGTATGGCTACACCTTC. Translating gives CASSPVSESYGYTF.

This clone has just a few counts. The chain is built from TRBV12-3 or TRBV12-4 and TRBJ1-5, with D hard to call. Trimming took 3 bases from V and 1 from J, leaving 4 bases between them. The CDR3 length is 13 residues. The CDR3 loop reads CASSFQSNQPQHF. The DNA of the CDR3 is TGTGCCAGCAGTTTTCAGAGCAATCAGCCCCAGCATTTT.